The 27 T cell receptor beta chains presented below share a single source sample, sequenced in a study of vaccination and CD4 T cells after COVID-19. Treatment in this sample: 10-day PBMC culture with coronavirus spike peptide pools or control peptides (ViraFEST assay). Researchers collected the unexposed donor's CD4+ T cells before the COVID-19 pandemic (2011-2018). For these TCRs, the target antigens are not known. CD4+ T cells that had been cultured provided DNA sequenced with the Oncomine TCR Beta short-read assay. Genomic DNA was extracted from cultured CD4+ T cells. Using its own MiXCR run on the PCR reads, TCRdb lists one record per CDR3 protein. Of around 10,000 distinct CDR3 sequences listed, less than 40% were seen once; the top ten hold over 11%. Sequenced sample: CD4+ T cells from blood, cultured in vitro. All receptors derive from a human donor in good health.

This clonotype was counted between two and nine times. The chain combines TRBV7-2 with TRBJ1-5; 10 positions match TRBD1. CDR1 and CDR2 from the germline V gene are SGHTA and FQGNSA. The V and J ends lost 0 bases and 3 bases, in that order; junction bases with no gene match: 2. This CDR3 is 16 amino acids long. This chain's CDR3 is CASSLATGGLNQPQHF. CDR3 nucleotide sequence: TGTGCCAGCAGCTTAGCGACAGGGGGCCTCAATCAGCCCCAGCATTTT. Full variable domain (remainder filled in from reference TRBV7-2 and TRBJ1-5): GAGVSQSPSNKVTEKGKDVELRCDPISGHTALYWYRQSLGQGLEFLIYFQGNSAPDKSGLPSDRFSAERTGGSVSTLTIQRTQQEDSAVYLCASSLATGGLNQPQHFGDGTRLSIL.

The rearrangement uses TRBV19 and TRBJ2-6; 8 positions agree with TRBD2. The germline gives CDR1 LNHDA, CDR2 SQIVND (reference sequence). Trimming cost V 11 bases and J 3 bases; bases outside gene matches: 6. This CDR3 has 14 residues. CDR3 amino acids: CASGGSGGANVLTF. The DNA of the CDR3 is TGTGCCTCGGGGGGGAGTGGTGGGGCCAACGTCCTGACTTTC.

In this sample, this clonotype turned up a few times. The chain has TRBV20-1 and TRBJ2-3; no definite D call. This CDR3 has 14 residues. The germline V gene has CDR1 DFQATT and CDR2 SNEGSKA (reference sequence). V was shortened by 0 bases and J by 5 bases, with 12 bases between the two germline ends. The DNA of the CDR3 is TGCAGTGCTAGAGATCCCCTAGTGGAAGATACGCAGTATTTT. It is translated as CSARDPLVEDTQYF.

This clonotype has only a few counts. J is TRBJ2-1 and V is TRBV18, with 12 bases aligning to TRBD2. The CDR3 covers 13 residues. With 2 bases clipped from V and 11 bases from J, the junction kept 1 base outside the gene matches. CDR1 is KGHSH, CDR2 LQKENI, per germline. CDR3 bases: TGTGCCAGCTCACCATGGACTAGCGGGAAGCAGTTCTTC. Protein sequence: CASSPWTSGKQFF.

V and J are TRBV10-2 and TRBJ1-1, with 7 bases matching TRBD1. The CDR3 runs to 15 residues. The ends lost 8 bases at V and 2 bases at J; junction bases unmatched: 11. Looked up from germline, CDR1 is WSHSY and CDR2 is SAAADI. CDR3 DNA: TGCGCCAGCCAATACGTGACAGGGAGAAACACTGAAGCTTTCTTT. This gives the protein CASQYVTGRNTEAFF.

This clonotype is medium-sized within its sample. The junction departs from germline at one end; a sequencing error may be responsible. The V call is TRBV20-1, the J call TRBJ1-2, with TRBD1 matching 7 bases. CDR1 is DFQATT and CDR2 is SNEGSKA in the germline V gene (reference sequence). CDR3 length equals 8 residues. The CDR3 spells CSARADRF. Here the CDR3 DNA reads TGCAGTGCTAGAGCGGACAGGTTC.

This rearrangement joins TRBV6-1 to TRBJ2-7; TRBD1 is a possible D gene (5 bases). Germline CDR1 and CDR2: MNHNS and SASEGT. Trimming cost V 4 bases and J 3 bases, with 19 bases left between them. This CDR3 has 16 residues. Here the CDR3 reads CASSASGFQGYYEQYF. CDR3 coding DNA: TGTGCCAGCAGTGCCTCCGGCTTCCAGGGATACTACGAGCAGTACTTC.

The chain carries TRBV28 and TRBJ1-1, with D perhaps matching TRBD1 (6 bases). The germline V gene has CDR1 MDHEN and CDR2 SYDVKM. This CDR3 is 13 amino acids long. V lost 3 bases to trimming and J lost 7 bases, with 12 bases between them. CDR3 loop: CASSFSQGFEAFF. CDR3 sequence (DNA): TGTGCCAGCAGTTTTTCTCAGGGGTTTGAAGCTTTCTTT. Using reference TRBV28 and TRBJ1-1 for the parts outside the CDR3, the full variable domain is DVKVTQSSRYLVKRTGEKVFLECVQDMDHENMFWYRQDPGLGLRLIYFSYDVKMKEKGDIPEGYSVSREKKERFSLILESASTNQTSMYLCASSFSQGFEAFFGQGTRLTVV.

This clonotype was counted between two and nine times. CDR3 sequence reads: CSALSGVDGTDTQYF. For the CDR3, the DNA is TGCAGTGCCCTGAGCGGGGTAGACGGGACTGATACGCAGTATTTT. This chain joins TRBV20-1 and TRBJ2-3; 7 nucleotides match TRBD2. The CDR3 is 15 residues long. Trimming took 6 bases from V and 6 from J; bases not matched to a gene: 15. The germline V gene encodes CDR1 DFQATT and CDR2 SNEGSKA (reference sequence).

The V and J genes are TRBV6-1 and TRBJ1-4; 9 bases map to TRBD1. J lost 6 bases, V lost 6 bases, and 5 bases had no gene match. There are 14 residues in the CDR3. Germline CDR1 and CDR2: MNHNS and SASEGT. CDR3 bases: TGTGCCAGCAGACACCGACAGGGGGATGAAAAACTGTTTTTT. Its translation is CASRHRQGDEKLFF.

This clonotype is classed as medium-sized. V and J are TRBV20-1 and TRBJ1-5; D is uncertain. Trimming took off 1 base at V and 2 bases at J, with 21 bases between the two ends. CDR1 is DFQATT and CDR2 is SNEGSKA in the germline V gene (reference sequence). The CDR3 extends over 18 amino acids. The CDR3 DNA reads TGCAGTGCTAGAGGACGACAAGGCCTGGATGTGGGCAATCAGCCCCAGCATTTT. The encoded protein is CSARGRQGLDVGNQPQHF.

The J gene is TRBJ2-7, the V gene TRBV20-1, with unresolved D. V was clipped by 6 bases and J by 5 bases, with 20 bases between them. The CDR3 is made up of 14 amino acids. Germline CDR1 is DFQATT and CDR2 is SNEGSKA (reference sequence). The CDR3 bases are TGCAGTGCCTCCAAACTCCCCCTGGGGAACGAGCAGTACTTC. It specifies CSASKLPLGNEQYF.

The V gene is TRBV20-1, the J gene TRBJ1-6; D not resolved. Germline lookup yields CDR1 DFQATT and CDR2 SNEGSKA (reference sequence). The CDR3 sequence is 13 residues long. V lost 3 bases and J lost 3, with 6 bases in between. Here the CDR3 reads CSASLGYNSPLHF. The CDR3 nucleotides are TGCAGTGCTAGCCTGGGCTATAATTCACCCCTCCACTTT.

This clonotype has a handful of counts. J is TRBJ2-7 and V is TRBV30, with TRBD2 matching over 8 bases. V shed 7 bases, J shed 4 bases, and the junction held 9 bases outside the gene matches. Germline CDR1 GTSNPN, CDR2 SVGIG (reference sequence). The CDR3 is made up of 13 amino acids. The CDR3 DNA is TGTGCCTCAACAAGCGGGAGAGGATACGAGCAGTACTTC. This encodes CASTSGRGYEQYF.

The chain employs TRBV20-1 and TRBJ1-4, with D uncertain. The germline CDR1 and CDR2 sequences are DFQATT and SNEGSKA (reference sequence). This CDR3 region has 12 residues. V was trimmed by 2 bases and J by 8 bases, leaving 9 bases between them. In nucleotides, the CDR3 is TGCAGTGCTAGACAGCGTCCCGAAAAACTGTTTTTT. This encodes CSARQRPEKLFF.

The rearrangement joins TRBV3-1 to TRBJ1-1; no firm D call. Looked up from germline, CDR1 is LGHDT and CDR2 is YNNKEL (reference sequence). The CDR3 covers 15 residues. V was cut by 3 bases and J by 7 bases, with 18 bases left in between. The DNA of the CDR3 is TGTGCCAGCAGCCACTCGACCGAGGGAGGGTATGAAGCTTTCTTT. Translation: CASSHSTEGGYEAFF. Supplemented by reference TRBV3-1 and TRBJ1-1, the full variable domain reads DTAVSQTPKYLVTQMGNDKSIKCEQNLGHDTMYWYKQDSKKFLKIMFSYNNKELIINETVPNRFSPKSPDKAHLNLHINSLELGDSAVYFCASSHSTEGGYEAFFGQGTRLTVV.

This chain connects TRBV19 to TRBJ2-3; 8 nucleotides align to TRBD2. After removal of 6 bases from V and 1 base from J, the junction contained 12 bases not matched to a gene. CDR1 and CDR2 (germline): LNHDA, SQIVND (reference sequence). CDR3 size: 17 residues. CDR3 DNA: TGTGCCAGTAGGGGAGGGAGGGCTAGCGGGCGCACAGATACGCAGTATTTT. It yields the protein CASRGGRASGRTDTQYF. Together with reference TRBV19 and TRBJ2-3, the CDR3 gives the full variable domain: DGGITQSPKYLFRKEGQNVTLSCEQNLNHDAMYWYRQDPGQGLRLIYYSQIVNDFQKGDIAEGYSVSREKKESFPLTVTSAQKNPTAFYLCASRGGRASGRTDTQYFGPGTRLTVL.

The chain combines TRBV11-2 with TRBJ1-6; 7 nucleotides align to TRBD1. The CDR3 sequence is 14 residues long. V was clipped by 5 bases and J by 6 bases; unmatched bases: 4. Germline lookup yields CDR1 SGHAT and CDR2 FQNNGV. CDR3 nucleotides: TGTGCCAGCAGCACGGGGACAGTTAATTCACCCCTCCACTTT. This codes for CASSTGTVNSPLHF.

This clonotype appeared a single time. The chain combines TRBV7-3 with TRBJ2-2, with D possibly TRBD1 on 5 matching bases. The germline V gene has CDR1 SGHTA and CDR2 FQGTGA. Trimming shortened V by 2 bases and J by 1 base, and 17 bases separated the two germline ends. The CDR3 loop spans 18 amino acids. This CDR3 reads CASSLFSRMTENTGELFF. The CDR3 DNA reads TGTGCCAGCAGCTTATTCTCCCGCATGACAGAGAACACCGGGGAGCTGTTTTTT.

This clonotype was observed a handful of times. The chain couples TRBV12-3 or TRBV12-4 to TRBJ1-6, with unresolved D. CDR3 length equals 15 residues. V was cut by 6 bases and J by 8 bases, with 17 bases left in between. The CDR3 region has the DNA TGTGCCAGCAGCCCAAGGGTGGGTTCGGATTCACCCCTCCACTTT. It specifies CASSPRVGSDSPLHF.

This clonotype was counted only a few times. The J gene is TRBJ2-7, the V gene TRBV7-9; TRBD1 is a possible D gene (5 bases). CDR3 length: 14 amino acids. Trimming pared 3 bases from V and 3 bases from J, leaving 12 bases between. Germline CDR1 reads SEHNR; CDR2 reads FQNEAQ (reference sequence). The CDR3 reads CASSFEGANYEQYF. The CDR3 nucleotides are TGTGCCAGCAGCTTTGAAGGGGCGAACTACGAGCAGTACTTC.

This clonotype was counted only a few times. The chain links TRBV20-1 to TRBJ1-5, with unresolved D. The V and J ends lost 5 bases and 0 bases respectively, with 11 bases between them. Germline assignment: CDR1 DFQATT and CDR2 SNEGSKA (reference sequence). CDR3 length: 14 residues. The CDR3 DNA reads as TGCAGTGCTCGGTCGACCGATAGCAATCAGCCCCAGCATTTT. Translated, it gives CSARSTDSNQPQHF.

This chain connects TRBV18 to TRBJ1-5; no clear D. In germline, CDR1 is KGHSH, CDR2 LQKENI. V lost 3 bases, J lost 9 bases, and 12 bases lay in between. This CDR3 contains 13 residues. The CDR3 DNA is TGTGCCAGCTCACCGGATCCCCTGGGGCCCCAGCATTTT. This translates into CASSPDPLGPQHF.

This chain links TRBV14 with TRBJ2-3; D tentatively reads TRBD1 or TRBD2 (6 bases each). Germline V gives CDR1 SGHDN, CDR2 FVKESK. Between the trimmed V and J ends, which lost 3 bases and 4 bases, there was a span of 14 bases. The CDR3 has 15 amino acids. DNA of the CDR3: TGTGCCAGCAGCCACCCAGGAGGGGGATCAGATACGCAGTATTTT. Protein: CASSHPGGGSDTQYF.

This chain links TRBV20-1 with TRBJ2-2, with 10 bases matching TRBD2. Trimming at V came to 0 bases and at J to 3 bases, leaving 10 bases not matched to a gene. The germline gives CDR1 DFQATT, CDR2 SNEGSKA (reference sequence). The CDR3 spans 18 residues. The CDR3 reads CSARDRASGRKYTGELFF. The CDR3 nucleotides are TGCAGTGCTAGAGATAGGGCTAGCGGGAGAAAGTACACCGGGGAGCTGTTTTTT.

This chain uses TRBV7-8 with TRBJ2-1; 8 nucleotides match TRBD1. This CDR3 region has 17 residues. The V segment lost 1 base and the J segment 4 bases; nucleotides outside the gene matches: 9. Germline V gene lookup returns CDR1 SGHVS and CDR2 FQNEAQ. For the CDR3, the DNA is TGTGCCAGCAGCTTAGTGGTTCTGGACAGGGTTTACAATGAGCAGTTCTTC. Its translation: CASSLVVLDRVYNEQFF.

CDR3 nucleotides: TGTGCCAGCAGCCTCACCAACCGGGACGGCCCCCAACCCTACAATGAGCAGTTCTTC. Translating gives CASSLTNRDGPQPYNEQFF. The gene calls are TRBV7-9 and TRBJ2-1; D possibly matches TRBD1 or TRBD2 (5 bases each). This CDR3 comprises 19 residues. The germline CDR1 and CDR2 sequences are SEHNR and FQNEAQ (reference sequence). V gave up 5 bases and J gave up 2 bases, with 25 bases separating them.